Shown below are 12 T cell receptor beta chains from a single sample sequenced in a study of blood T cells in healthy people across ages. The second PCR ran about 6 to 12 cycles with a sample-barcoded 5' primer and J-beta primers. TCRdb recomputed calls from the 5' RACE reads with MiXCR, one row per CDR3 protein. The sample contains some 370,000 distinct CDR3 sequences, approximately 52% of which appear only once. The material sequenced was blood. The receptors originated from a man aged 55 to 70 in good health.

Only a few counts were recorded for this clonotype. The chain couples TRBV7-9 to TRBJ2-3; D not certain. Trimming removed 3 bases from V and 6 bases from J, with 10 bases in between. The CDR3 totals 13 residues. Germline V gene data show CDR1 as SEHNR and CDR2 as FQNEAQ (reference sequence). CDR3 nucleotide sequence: TGTGCCAGCAGCTTTATAGGCGCGGATACGCAGTATTTT. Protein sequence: CASSFIGADTQYF.

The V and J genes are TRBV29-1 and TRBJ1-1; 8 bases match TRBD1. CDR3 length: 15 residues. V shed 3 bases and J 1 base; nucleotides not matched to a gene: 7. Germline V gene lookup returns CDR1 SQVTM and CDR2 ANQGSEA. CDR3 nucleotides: TGCAGCGTTGATTTAAGTCAGGGGGCGAACACTGAAGCTTTCTTT. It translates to CSVDLSQGANTEAFF.

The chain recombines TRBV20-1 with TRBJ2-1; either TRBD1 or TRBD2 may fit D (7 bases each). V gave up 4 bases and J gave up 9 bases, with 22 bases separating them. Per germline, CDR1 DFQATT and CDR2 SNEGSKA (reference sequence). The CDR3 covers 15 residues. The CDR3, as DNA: TGCAGTGCTACCCCCAGGGGGGGCGGAGGCGGTGAGCAGTTCTTC. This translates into CSATPRGGGGGEQFF.

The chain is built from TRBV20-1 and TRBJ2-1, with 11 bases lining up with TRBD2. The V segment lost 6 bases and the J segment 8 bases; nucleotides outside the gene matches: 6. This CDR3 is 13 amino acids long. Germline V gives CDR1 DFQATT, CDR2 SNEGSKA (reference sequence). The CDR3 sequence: CSAPSGGMDEQFF. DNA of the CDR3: TGCAGTGCGCCTAGCGGGGGGATGGATGAGCAGTTCTTC.

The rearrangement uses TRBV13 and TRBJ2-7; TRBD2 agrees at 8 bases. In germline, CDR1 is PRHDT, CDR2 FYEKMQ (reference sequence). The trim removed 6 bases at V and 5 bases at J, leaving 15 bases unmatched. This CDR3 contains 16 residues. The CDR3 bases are TGTGCCAGCAGTTACAGGACGGCCGGGGGGGACCACGAGCAGTACTTC. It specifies CASSYRTAGGDHEQYF.

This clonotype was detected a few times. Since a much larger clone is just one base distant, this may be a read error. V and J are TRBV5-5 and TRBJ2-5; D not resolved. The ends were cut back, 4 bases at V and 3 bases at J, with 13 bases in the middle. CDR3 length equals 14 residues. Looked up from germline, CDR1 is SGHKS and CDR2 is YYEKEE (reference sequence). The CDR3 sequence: CASSVAVTEETQYF. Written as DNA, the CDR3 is TGTGCCAGCAGCGTGGCGGTAACAGAAGAGACCCAGTACTTC.

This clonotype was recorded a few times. As DNA, the CDR3 is TGTGCCAGCAGCTTGGGGGCTGGGGGCATCAACGAGCAGTACTTC. Encoded protein: CASSLGAGGINEQYF. The genes are TRBV5-4 and TRBJ2-7; possibly TRBD1 for D (6 bases). Germline V gene sequence: CDR1 SGHNT, CDR2 YYREEE (reference sequence). Trimming removed 0 bases from V and 5 bases from J, with 15 bases in between. The length of the CDR3 is 15 residues.

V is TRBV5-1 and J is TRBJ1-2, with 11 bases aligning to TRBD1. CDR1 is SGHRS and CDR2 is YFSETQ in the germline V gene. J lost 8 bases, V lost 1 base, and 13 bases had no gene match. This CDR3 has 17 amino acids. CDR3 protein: CASSLWSPGQGVGGYTF. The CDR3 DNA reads TGCGCCAGCAGCTTGTGGTCCCCGGGACAGGGGGTAGGAGGCTACACCTTC.

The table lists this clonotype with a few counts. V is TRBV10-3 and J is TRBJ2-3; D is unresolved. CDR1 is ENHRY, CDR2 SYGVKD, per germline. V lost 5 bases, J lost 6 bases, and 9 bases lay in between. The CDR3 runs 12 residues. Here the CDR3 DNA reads TGTGCCATCAGTTACCTACGGGATACGCAGTATTTT. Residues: CAISYLRDTQYF.

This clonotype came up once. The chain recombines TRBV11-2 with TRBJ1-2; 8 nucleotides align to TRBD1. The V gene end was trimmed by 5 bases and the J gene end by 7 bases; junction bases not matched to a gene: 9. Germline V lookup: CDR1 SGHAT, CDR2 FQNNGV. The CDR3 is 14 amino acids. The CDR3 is CASSATGATCGYTF. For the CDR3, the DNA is TGTGCCAGCAGCGCGACAGGGGCGACGTGTGGCTACACCTTC.

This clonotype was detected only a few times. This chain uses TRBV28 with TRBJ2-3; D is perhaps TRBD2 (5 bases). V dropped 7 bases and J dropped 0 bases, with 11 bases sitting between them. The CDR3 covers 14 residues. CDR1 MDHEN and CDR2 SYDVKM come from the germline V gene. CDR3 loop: CASNFGGSTDTQYF. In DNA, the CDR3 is TGTGCCAGCAATTTCGGCGGGAGCACAGATACGCAGTATTTT.

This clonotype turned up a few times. DNA for the CDR3: TGTGCCTTCGGACTAGCGGCGTTCCTGTTCAATGAGCAGTTCTTC. It codes for CAFGLAAFLFNEQFF. The chain has TRBV30 and TRBJ2-1; 10 nucleotides agree with TRBD2. V lost 7 bases and J lost 6; bases outside the gene matches: 12. The CDR3 spans 15 residues. Looked up from germline, CDR1 is GTSNPN and CDR2 is SVGIG (reference sequence).